One sample yielded the 3 T cell receptor beta chains listed below, sequenced in a study of spatial heterogeneity in lung cancer. Time point of the sample: sample taken at primary tumor resection. TCRdb processed the 5' RACE reads anew with MiXCR; each CDR3 protein has one entry. The table includes approximately 44,000 distinct CDR3 sequences, around 13% detected once. This sample comprised PBMCs, obtained at surgery. These receptors were obtained from a male donor with early-stage non-small cell lung cancer.

V usage is TRBV7-2 and J usage is TRBJ1-1; D remains unclear. V lost 0 bases to trimming and J lost 6 bases, with 8 bases between them. The germline V gene encodes CDR1 SGHTA and CDR2 FQGNSA. There are 13 residues in the CDR3. CDR3 sequence: CASSLAGIPEAFF. CDR3 nucleotides: TGTGCCAGCAGCTTAGCAGGGATCCCTGAAGCTTTCTTT.

The V and J genes are TRBV7-2 and TRBJ1-2; D uncertain. Trimming cost V 3 bases and J 3 bases, with 8 bases left between them. The CDR3 runs 13 residues. Germline CDR1 is SGHTA and CDR2 is FQGNSA. CDR3 protein: CASSFRQDYGYTF. Written as DNA, the CDR3 is TGTGCCAGCAGCTTTCGTCAGGACTATGGCTACACCTTC.

This chain uses TRBV3-1 with TRBJ1-2; no clear D gene. This CDR3 is 13 amino acids long. V was clipped by 1 base and J by 6 bases, with 9 bases between them. The V gene's germline CDR1 is LGHDT and CDR2 YNNKEL (reference sequence). The CDR3 nucleotides are TGTGCCAGCAGCCAAGGGGAGATGCATGGCTACACCTTC. Translated: CASSQGEMHGYTF.